This TCR beta chain was sequenced during a study of identical twins. TCRdb reprocessed the 5' RACE reads via MiXCR and lists one record per CDR3 protein. The data contain fewer than 550,000 distinct CDR3 sequences, 13% to 15% of them singletons. In germline, CDR1 is MDHEN, CDR2 SYDVKM. The germline V and J ends were trimmed by 10 bases and 6 bases, with 15 bases remaining between them. The CDR3 sequence is 12 residues long. These data also formed part of another study, on yellow fever vaccine responses in identical twins.

Sample: CD4+ T cells sorted from blood. This clonotype was sampled from a woman aged 18-30 years in good health. V and J are TRBV28 and TRBJ1-2, with D possibly TRBD1 on 5 matching bases. The CDR3 is CATADLGDGYTF. In DNA, the CDR3 is TGTGCCACCGCCGACCTGGGGGATGGCTACACCTTC.